This TCR beta chain was obtained from a study of cytomegalovirus exposure and HLA in healthy donors (dated by TCRdb to the late 2010s). Context from the whole study: An earlier analysis of 587 of the donors reported 250 to 350 Gb of sequence data and 90 million to 120 million unique TCR beta sequences obtained from around 180 million T cells. Genome-wide SNP genotypes for about 55% of the roughly 670 donors were used in a later genetic analysis, which treated that subset as a discovery cohort. Among 300 to 500 genotyped donors of the cohort, an average of approximately 200,000 unique TCR beta nucleotide sequences was sequenced per donor, of which about 20% were non-productive. The number of donors typed differed by locus, with about 629-640 for A, B, C, DRB1 and DQB1, roughly 520 for DQA1, 606 for DPA1, and some 440 for DPB1. The study aimed to test whether signatures of past pathogen exposure could be identified by cataloging public T cell receptors. The study profiled the T cell repertoires of under 700 subjects by immunosequencing and related them to cytomegalovirus serostatus. A separate validation cohort of roughly 130 different subjects was used in addition to the roughly 700-subject first cohort. High-throughput TCR immunosequencing, statistical association of individual TCRs with disease status, and machine learning were combined to predict cytomegalovirus infection status. Four to six DR-DQ haplotypes were handled as single units for association and clustering, since linkage in the cohort was strong. To decide whether each TCR beta V gene segment behaved as functional or pseudogenic, an earlier analysis of some 570 of the donors relied on high-throughput TCR beta sequencing. Donor age, sex, ethnicity and CMV serostatus were compiled together with the repertoire data. Of the roughly 400 genotyped donors, less than 90% were placed in the genetic ancestry cluster associated with self-reported Caucasian donors. Roughly 300 gigabases of sequencing data and around 80 million unique TCR sequences made up an early release that covered about 640 HLA-typed donors. HLA typing included class I and class II loci at four-digit resolution. Rather than using new phenotypic data, the later analysis identified candidate immune exposures from TCR beta sequences and from how often those sequences occurred across donors. All discovery cohort repertoires had been generated using a single sequencing platform. In a later analysis, previously published TCR beta repertoires from fewer than 750 donors were re-analyzed and high-resolution HLA genotyping was added so that TCR occurrence patterns could be studied.

The germline V gene (reference sequence) provides CDR1 SEHNR and CDR2 FQNEAQ. V has 5 bases trimmed and J has 4 bases trimmed; junction bases matching no gene number 8. Taken from cysteine to phenylalanine, the CDR3 has 15 residues. The sequence is cut down to CDR3 DNA, 45 bases in frame from base 1. Details on this clone: Its binding antigen is unknown. One base away there is no much larger clone; base qualities are not given.

Broad study findings and their caveats: A further reported finding was that TCR beta sequences accurately predicted the HLA-A and HLA-B alleles for most subjects in the first cohort. Three of the identified cytomegalovirus-associated TCR beta chains were confirmed in vitro to be specific for cytomegalovirus antigens. A later analysis found that HLA-associated TCR beta chains were more clonally expanded and had lower generation probabilities than equally common non-associated chains. Only TCR beta chains were sequenced in this cohort, and the absence of alpha or paired-chain data limited detectable features. The classifier was reported to diagnose cytomegalovirus status with high specificity and sensitivity in both the original cohort and the validation cohort. According to a later analysis, most CMV-associated TCR beta chains appeared to be HLA-restricted, and the HLA associations seemed to be driven largely by CMV exposure. It was suggested by the authors that the approach could potentially be generalized to other disease states and immunological phenotypes. The 87-base-pair reads could not distinguish some IMGT-functional V segments, including TRBV6-2 and TRBV6-3, so those segments were excluded. In an earlier analysis of around 600 of the donors, most TCR beta V segments appeared in productive rearrangements about 90% or about 30% of the time, broadly matching IMGT annotations. Strong co-occurrence of HLA alleles, especially DR and DQ, made assigning TCR associations to individual alleles difficult. A total of 164 TCR beta chains were listed by the study as associated with cytomegalovirus. A later analysis reported that several top co-occurrence clusters appeared linked to parvovirus B19, influenza, CMV and Epstein-Barr virus. In a later genetic analysis, fewer N-insertions in productive TCRs were reported among donors in an Asian-associated ancestry cluster than the roughly 700-donor mean. A later analysis found that TCR association rates varied across HLA loci, with DRB1 alleles showing the most associated TCRs and HLA-C alleles the fewest. Because some donors lacked HLA typing at each locus, the association tests relied only on the typed subset. A later analysis associated approximately 17,000 TCR beta sequences with specific HLA alleles at a false discovery rate of 0.05. Linkage disequilibrium might explain the correlated functional status among segregating V segments, but an unknown experimental factor could not be ruled out. Roughly uniform sequencing depth across donors was assumed in presence/absence analyses, although this assumption may not hold. The only immune exposure information available for the cohort was CMV serostatus. A cluster of highly shared sequence variants was judged likely to represent a technical artifact of the sequencing pipeline. An association between a missense DCLRE1C variant and V-gene and J-gene trimming of TCR beta chains was found in a later genetic analysis and replicated in an independent cohort. Approximately 16 rarely observed V segments, including chromosome 9 orphons, were excluded from the earlier analysis of several hundred of the donors because counts were too low. While some public TCRs were present in many individuals, most TCR sequences turned up only very rarely across donors.

The cohort consisted of 600 to 700 healthy bone marrow donors. At the time of sampling, all cohort members were nominally healthy, though unrecorded immune exposures were likely present. The donor was CMV seronegative and belonged to the group of around 350 seronegative cohort members. Every donor gave a peripheral blood sample, and the peripheral blood mononuclear cells from that sample were used for TCR beta sequencing. The Qiagen DNeasy Blood Extraction Kit was used to extract genomic DNA from the blood cell samples. Receptor amplification or capture employed the immunoSEQ multiplex PCR assay. For the multiplex PCR, a mixture combining 60 forward primers for TCR Vbeta segments and 13 reverse primers for TCR Jbeta segments was used. The CDR3 region of rearranged TCR beta genes was amplified from genomic DNA by a multiplex PCR assay. The amplified TCR beta libraries were sequenced on the Illumina HiSeq System as 87-base-pair reads. Turning to the authors' computational methods: Across the 670 or so repertoires, a later analysis counted approximately 75 million unique TCR beta chains, approximately 10 million of which were shared by at least two donors. Raw reads were error-corrected and collapsed into unique sequences with a nearest-neighbor algorithm that merged closely related sequences to remove PCR and sequencing errors. V, D and J gene segments were assigned by aligning CDR3 sequences to IMGT reference sequences. For a sequence to be retained, a match of at least six nucleotides to both a V gene segment and a J gene segment was required. Rearrangements were classified as productive when the CDR3 lacked stop codons and remained in frame with V and J, and all other rearrangements were classified as non-productive. CDR3 was defined by IMGT convention, running from the second conserved V-encoded cysteine to the conserved J-encoded phenylalanine. In an earlier analysis of around 600 of the donors, sequences lacking an unambiguous match to a single V gene segment were excluded. In an earlier analysis of about 590 of the donors, a V segment was called functional when productive rearrangements were above 56.7%, and segregating when the standard deviation between donors exceeded 5%. A statistical classification framework was built for diagnosing cytomegalovirus status from the catalog of TCR beta chain sequences. In a later analysis, V and J genes were assigned by comparing TCR nucleotide sequences against IMGT/GENE-DB human TR gene sequences. In a later analysis, CDR3 sequences and most-parsimonious VDJ recombination scenarios were assigned using the TCRdist pipeline. In a later analysis, each TCR beta chain was defined by its CDR3 amino acid sequence together with its V-gene family, and reads lacking a unique V-gene family were excluded. A later analysis removed 450 to 600 highly shared, low-generation-probability nucleotide sequences to deal with suspected cross-contamination and a sequencing artifact. In a later analysis, a clonal expansion index was calculated for each public chain from normalized within-repertoire ranks of inferred template counts. In a later analysis, generation probabilities were computed using a VDJ recombination model fitted to out-of-frame rearrangements, and the results were checked against IGoR. Hypergeometric tests were used in a later analysis to score TCR-TCR, TCR-HLA and TCR-CMV co-occurrence, with a repertoire-size bias correction applied to the TCR pairs. False discovery rates were estimated in a later analysis by permuting HLA or CMV assignments 20 times. In a later analysis, co-occurring TCRs were grouped with DBSCAN, and TCRdist sequence similarity was added when clustering was performed within HLA-allele-positive subsets. Co-occurrence clustering excluded repertoires with fewer than 30,000 or more than 120,000 public chains, plus five with anomalous nucleotide sharing. This is the immuneACCESS table as TCRdb keeps it, with only in-frame sequences that have V and J called. A part of the clones is gone; compared with another copy, unresolved V genes explain less than half, and the rest is unexplained. V, J and clone size were drawn from that table, and D and trimming were deduced from the DNA. Counted in this sample were about 120,000 clones; approximately 80% of them appeared once. The ten largest clones take up around 1.4% of the sample.

The origin of this receptor is a woman between 18 and 29 years old in good health and CMV-seronegative. Input material: PBMCs. The sequence joins TRBV7-9 to TRBJ2-7; TRBD2 fits 10 bases in the junction. The CDR3 protein: CASSPPGTSVYEQYF. The DNA sequence follows: TGTGCCAGCAGCCCGCCCGGGACTAGCGTGTACGAGCAGTACTTC. With the portions outside the CDR3 filled from the reference TRBV7-9 and TRBJ2-7 genes, the complete variable region becomes DTGVSQNPRHKITKRGQNVTFRCDPISEHNRLYWYRQTLGQGPEFLTYFQNEAQLEKSRLLSDRFSAERPKGSFSTLEIQRTEQGDSAMYLCASSPPGTSVYEQYFGPGTRLTVT.